This TCR beta chain derives from a study of cytomegalovirus exposure and HLA in healthy donors. Across the whole study: Earlier findings included roughly 120 million unique TCR beta sequences obtained from 150 million to 200 million T cells.

Both 60 Vbeta primers and 13 Jbeta primers went into the PCR. Only in-frame clones appear in the TCRdb table, and some are missing; sequencing was by immunoSEQ multiplex PCR. The sample carries 160,000 or so clones, roughly 80% recorded once. Whole-study findings and limits: Indistinguishability led to the exclusion of some V segments, TRBV6-2 and TRBV6-3 included.

This CDR3 is 14 amino acids long. In germline, CDR1 is MRHNA, CDR2 SNTAGT. V gave up 2 bases and J gave up 4 bases; unmatched junction bases: 0. About this clone itself: Its specificity is not known.

The receptor was isolated from a woman in her 30s in good health and CMV-seropositive. The material sequenced was PBMCs. The rearrangement uses TRBV6-4 and TRBJ1-2, with 11 bases fitting TRBD1. The CDR3 spells CASSDGQGAYGYTF. The CDR3 nucleotides are TGTGCCAGCAGTGACGGACAGGGGGCCTATGGCTACACCTTC.